The T cell receptor (beta chain) under discussion was sequenced for a study of early stage breast cancer tumors. Study at large: Of some 17 invasive breast tumors, around 13 were hormone receptor-positive, HER2-negative. Each sample averaged about 9.4-fold read coverage.

This clone was seen a few times. What it binds is not known. The assay was immunoSEQ multiplex PCR, and TCRdb's table has in-frame clones only and misses some. The sample records some 30,000 clones, just under 75% being singletons. The CDR3 is made up of 12 amino acids. Germline values: CDR1 SEHNR, CDR2 FQNEAQ (reference sequence). The germline V and J ends were trimmed by 2 bases and 3 bases, with 5 bases remaining between them. Study-level findings and limits: In most of the 16 patients, blood comparison separated tumor from normal breast.

This clonotype was obtained from a person between 30 and 45 years old with breast cancer. The sample taken for sequencing was breast tumor tissue. The chain carries TRBV7-9 and TRBJ2-7; D is uncertain. CDR3: CASSLSIYEQYF. The CDR3 DNA is TGTGCCAGCAGCTTAAGCATCTACGAGCAGTACTTC.